This T cell receptor (beta chain) was recorded in a study of T cell repertoires in cytomegalovirus infection (dated by TCRdb to between 2019 and 2020). Study-level background: Donor HLA type was relevant to the analysis, because carriage of CMV infection together with the matching HLA type was indicated by public TCR beta signatures.

From cysteine to phenylalanine, the CDR3 is 18 amino acids long. The DNA shown is the 54-base CDR3, in frame from base 1. V loses 2 bases of germline sequence and J loses 5 bases, and the interval between the two ends is 23 bases. Points the paper makes about the study in general: Carriers of CMV infection plus the relevant HLA type were discriminated by the cumulative frequency of public TCR beta family members in the study cohort and in an independent approximately 400-donor cohort. The ex vivo response was dominated by HLA-C-restricted CMV-specific TCR beta clonotypes, which also provided the single most frequent clonotype in two of eight donors.

Sequencing was carried out with an Illumina HiSeq 1500. TCRdb ran its own pipeline on the public reads, namely fastp trimming at Q25 and MiXCR clone calling, and kept in-frame beta chains. Here each entry gathers all rows of one CDR3 protein and keeps the most common genes and DNA. Counted in this sample were 490,000 or so distinct CDR3 sequences; about 11% of them appeared once. The ten largest clones add up to roughly 10% of the sample. Details on this clonotype: Its antigen is still unknown. No clone much larger than this one lies a single base away; base qualities are absent.

This clonotype originated in a human donor in good health (CMV status not recorded). Some clones in this sample may be carry-over from other donors' samples. Sequencing input: PBMCs. The V gene is TRBV23-1 and the J gene is TRBJ2-3; the D gene is possibly TRBD1, with 6 bases matching. TRBV23-1 is identified as an open reading frame with a role that is uncertain. The nucleotide sequence reads TGCGCCAGCAGTCAACCCACTTCAGACAGGATAGCACAAGATACGCAGTATTTT. This gives the protein CASSQPTSDRIAQDTQYF.